This TCR beta chain was obtained from a study of blood T cells in healthy people across ages. Germline loops: CDR1 LNHNV, CDR2 YYDKDF (reference sequence). This CDR3 contains 13 residues. V gave up 4 bases and J gave up 1 base, with 7 bases separating them. Together with a sample-barcoded 5' primer, a J-beta primer mix was included in a second PCR lasting roughly 7 to 11 cycles. TCRdb re-called the 5' RACE reads with MiXCR, one entry per CDR3 protein. Found here are about 1,400,000 distinct CDR3 sequences, 42% of them singletons; the top ten hold roughly 8.2%. What was sequenced was blood. This sequence was found in a woman between 18 and 29 years old in good health. The chain has TRBV15 and TRBJ1-1; D may be TRBD1 (6 bases). The CDR3 sequence: CATSTRGNTEAFF. The CDR3 DNA reads TGTGCCACCAGCACCAGGGGGAACACTGAAGCTTTCTTT. The whole variable domain, filled in from reference TRBV15 and TRBJ1-1, reads DAMVIQNPRYQVTQFGKPVTLSCSQTLNHNVMYWYQQKSSQAPKLLFHYYDKDFNNEADTPDNFQSRRPNTSFCFLDIRSPGLGDTAMYLCATSTRGNTEAFFGQGTRLTVV.